The rows below give T cell receptor beta chains drawn from one sample of a study of cytomegalovirus exposure and HLA in healthy donors. The data were produced by immunoSEQ multiplex PCR, yet TCRdb's version contains in-frame clones alone and is incomplete. The sample has fewer than 200,000 clones; about 71% are singletons. The material sequenced was PBMCs. The receptors originated from a woman between 25 and 40 years old in good health and CMV-seronegative. Each CDR3 is given with its conserved first and last residue. The D gene is left open where the match is weak. A row's size may be missing; if present it is once, few, many or a size class.

D gene: .; J gene: TRBJ1-6; clone size: few; V gene: TRBV29-1; CDR3 protein: CSVVVSPGTPLHF; CDR3 DNA: TGCAGCGTTGTTGTCTCCCCTGGCACACCCCTCCACTTT
D gene: .; J gene: TRBJ1-1; clone size: .; V gene: TRBV5-5; CDR3 protein: CASRVRADPYTEAFF; CDR3 DNA: TGTGCCAGCAGGGTGAGGGCAGATCCATACACTGAAGCTTTCTTT
D gene: .; J gene: TRBJ2-2; clone size: .; V gene: TRBV14; CDR3 protein: CASSPGAELFF; CDR3 DNA: TGTGCCAGCAGCCCAGGGGCCGAGCTGTTTTTT
D gene: .; J gene: TRBJ1-1; clone size: .; V gene: TRBV11-2; CDR3 protein: CASSLALGGAGAFF; CDR3 DNA: TGTGCCAGCAGCTTAGCCCTCGGGGGGGCTGGAGCTTTCTTT
D gene: TRBD2; J gene: TRBJ2-1; clone size: .; V gene: TRBV6-5; CDR3 protein: CASRTGTSAYNEQFF; CDR3 DNA: TGTGCCAGCAGAACCGGGACTAGCGCCTACAATGAGCAGTTCTTC
D gene: TRBD1; J gene: TRBJ2-7; clone size: .; V gene: TRBV19; CDR3 protein: CASSETGGGEQYF; CDR3 DNA: TGTGCCAGTAGTGAAACAGGGGGCGGCGAGCAGTACTTC
D gene: TRBD1; J gene: TRBJ2-7; clone size: .; V gene: TRBV5-1; CDR3 protein: CASCRGQGESEQYF; CDR3 DNA: TGCGCCAGCTGCCGAGGACAGGGGGAAAGCGAGCAGTACTTC
D gene: .; J gene: TRBJ2-7; clone size: .; V gene: TRBV7-9; CDR3 protein: CASSPRDFYEQYF; CDR3 DNA: TGTGCCAGCAGCCCGAGAGATTTTTACGAGCAGTACTTC
D gene: TRBD2; J gene: TRBJ2-1; clone size: .; V gene: TRBV5-1; CDR3 protein: CASSSGTSGSSEQFF; CDR3 DNA: TGCGCCAGCAGCTCTGGGACTAGCGGGAGCAGTGAGCAGTTCTTC
D gene: .; J gene: TRBJ2-7; clone size: .; V gene: TRBV20-1; CDR3 protein: CSPQGPYEQYF; CDR3 DNA: TGCAGTCCACAGGGACCCTACGAGCAGTACTTC
D gene: TRBD1; J gene: TRBJ2-3; clone size: .; V gene: TRBV5-6; CDR3 protein: CASSLPGQRTDTQYF; CDR3 DNA: TGTGCCAGCAGCCTCCCGGGACAGCGCACAGATACGCAGTATTTT
D gene: .; J gene: TRBJ2-5; clone size: .; V gene: TRBV7-9; CDR3 protein: CASSPIETQYF; CDR3 DNA: TGTGCCAGCAGCCCAATAGAGACCCAGTACTTC
D gene: .; J gene: TRBJ1-1; clone size: .; V gene: TRBV5-1; CDR3 protein: CASSYAGSNTEAFF; CDR3 DNA: TGCGCCAGCAGCTACGCAGGTTCGAACACTGAAGCTTTCTTT
D gene: TRBD2; J gene: TRBJ2-7; clone size: .; V gene: TRBV2; CDR3 protein: CASRFSGSYEQYF; CDR3 DNA: TGTGCCAGCAGATTCAGCGGGAGCTACGAGCAGTACTTC
D gene: .; J gene: TRBJ2-5; clone size: .; V gene: TRBV4-1; CDR3 protein: CASSQGLVETQYF; CDR3 DNA: TGCGCCAGCAGCCAAGGACTAGTGGAGACCCAGTACTTC
D gene: TRBD2; J gene: TRBJ2-1; clone size: .; V gene: TRBV5-4; CDR3 protein: CASTLAGDGNEQFF; CDR3 DNA: TGTGCCAGCACGCTAGCGGGAGATGGCAATGAGCAGTTCTTC
D gene: TRBD2; J gene: TRBJ2-5; clone size: .; V gene: TRBV5-1; CDR3 protein: CASSSSSGGSGETQYF; CDR3 DNA: TGCGCCAGCAGCAGTTCTAGCGGGGGGTCCGGGGAGACCCAGTACTTC
D gene: .; J gene: TRBJ1-6; clone size: .; V gene: TRBV2; CDR3 protein: CASSEGGIGISPLHF; CDR3 DNA: TGTGCCAGCAGTGAAGGAGGGATCGGCATTTCACCCCTCCACTTT
D gene: TRBD1; J gene: TRBJ2-7; clone size: .; V gene: TRBV19; CDR3 protein: CASGTATSYEQYF; CDR3 DNA: TGTGCCAGCGGGACAGCCACTTCCTACGAGCAGTACTTC
D gene: .; J gene: TRBJ2-7; clone size: .; V gene: TRBV29-1; CDR3 protein: CSVEMGRIHYEQYF; CDR3 DNA: TGCAGCGTTGAAATGGGCAGAATACACTACGAGCAGTACTTC
D gene: TRBD1; J gene: TRBJ1-2; clone size: .; V gene: TRBV19; CDR3 protein: CASTLDRGLGYTF; CDR3 DNA: TGTGCCAGTACTCTTGACAGGGGGCTCGGCTACACCTTC
D gene: TRBD2; J gene: TRBJ2-2; clone size: .; V gene: TRBV7-3; CDR3 protein: CASSQLAGANTGELFF; CDR3 DNA: TGTGCCAGCAGCCAATTAGCGGGGGCCAACACCGGGGAGCTGTTTTTT
D gene: .; J gene: TRBJ2-7; clone size: once; V gene: TRBV7-2; CDR3 protein: CASSLAGGDTYEQYF; CDR3 DNA: TGTGCCAGCAGCTTAGCGGGAGGTGATACCTACGAGCAGTACTTC
D gene: .; J gene: TRBJ2-1; clone size: .; V gene: TRBV28; CDR3 protein: CASSPRDSYNEQFF; CDR3 DNA: TGTGCCAGCAGTCCCCGGGATTCCTACAATGAGCAGTTCTTC
D gene: .; J gene: TRBJ1-4; clone size: .; V gene: TRBV7-9; CDR3 protein: CSSSPWRSNEKLFF; CDR3 DNA: TGTTCCAGCAGCCCGTGGAGAAGTAATGAAAAACTGTTTTTT
D gene: TRBD2; J gene: TRBJ2-1; clone size: once; V gene: TRBV7-9; CDR3 protein: CASSLAPLAGGPGQFF; CDR3 DNA: TGTGCCAGCAGCTTAGCCCCACTAGCGGGAGGGCCAGGGCAGTTCTTC
D gene: .; J gene: TRBJ2-5; clone size: .; V gene: TRBV18; CDR3 protein: CASSPPSTETQYF; CDR3 DNA: TGTGCCAGCTCACCGCCTAGCACGGAGACCCAGTACTTC
D gene: .; J gene: TRBJ2-1; clone size: .; V gene: TRBV30; CDR3 protein: CAWSEGVEQFF; CDR3 DNA: TGTGCCTGGAGTGAGGGGGTTGAGCAGTTCTTC
D gene: TRBD2; J gene: TRBJ2-5; clone size: .; V gene: TRBV7-9; CDR3 protein: CASSDRLAGETQYF; CDR3 DNA: TGTGCCAGCAGCGATAGACTAGCAGGGGAGACCCAGTACTTC
D gene: TRBD1; J gene: TRBJ1-5; clone size: .; V gene: TRBV4-1; CDR3 protein: CASSPRDRGNQPQHF; CDR3 DNA: TGCGCCAGCAGCCCCCGGGACAGGGGTAATCAGCCCCAGCATTTT
D gene: .; J gene: TRBJ2-3; clone size: .; V gene: TRBV4-3; CDR3 protein: CASSRIATPEPDTQYF; CDR3 DNA: TGCGCCAGCAGCCGGATAGCTACACCTGAACCAGATACGCAGTATTTT
D gene: TRBD1; J gene: TRBJ2-1; clone size: .; V gene: TRBV5-1; CDR3 protein: CASSQGQGPYNEQFF; CDR3 DNA: TGCGCCAGCAGCCAGGGACAGGGACCCTACAATGAGCAGTTCTTC